This T cell receptor (beta chain) was recovered during a study of shared clonotypes between healthy human individuals. CDR1 is SEHNR and CDR2 is FQNEAQ in the germline V gene (reference sequence). The junction had 8 bases not matched to a gene; V was cut back by 4 bases and J by 4 bases. The CDR3 length is 16 residues. Study results and limitations: Sorted-subset sequencing was shown by rarefaction to be incomplete despite large depth.

Details on this clone: No antigen is known for it.

Here immunoSEQ multiplex PCR was the method, and the copy in TCRdb shows in-frame clones only, minus some. The sample holds 2,500,000 or so clones, about nine tenths seen once. The sequenced sample consisted of naive CD4+ T cells from PBMCs. The subset was: CD45RA+ positively selected. The source is a man between 18 and 35 years old in good health. Some clones in this sample may be carry-over from other donors' samples. This rearrangement joins TRBV7-9 to TRBJ1-2, with 11 bases matching TRBD1. The CDR3 DNA is TGTGCCAGCAGCTACGGCCTCGGACAGGGGGCCTATGGCTACACCTTC. As protein: CASSYGLGQGAYGYTF.